A selection of T cell receptor beta chains follows, all from one sample in a study of T cell responses to AZD1222 COVID-19 vaccine. Sequenced by immunoSEQ multiplex PCR; TCRdb stores in-frame clones only, minus some. The repertoire holds 75,000 to 100,000 clones, 70% to 90% seen once, with less than 15% in the top ten. Specimen: peripheral blood, collected on day 0 of AZD1222 vaccination. Receptor source: an adult in good health. Both conserved end residues are part of each CDR3. The order of the fields is D gene, J gene, CDR3 length, V gene, clone size, CDR3 DNA, CDR3 protein. A D gene is named only where the DNA matches it firmly. Rows may omit the clone size; those that give it use once, few, many or a size class.

d_call: TRBD1
j_call: TRBJ1-2
cdr3_length: 17
v_call: TRBV19
clone_size: few
cdr3_nt: TGTGCCAGTAGTATAGACCTCCCTACAGGGGAGGAAGTTGGCTACACCTTC
cdr3_aa: CASSIDLPTGEEVGYTF

d_call: TRBD1
j_call: TRBJ2-7
cdr3_length: 14
v_call: TRBV15
clone_size: .
cdr3_nt: TGTGCCACCAGCAGATACAGGGGGTCCTACGAGCAGTACTTC
cdr3_aa: CATSRYRGSYEQYF

d_call: TRBD1
j_call: TRBJ1-1
cdr3_length: 15
v_call: TRBV5-5
clone_size: .
cdr3_nt: TGTGCCAGCAGCTTGTTGGGGACAGGAGTTAGTGAAGCTTTCTTT
cdr3_aa: CASSLLGTGVSEAFF

d_call: TRBD1
j_call: TRBJ2-7
cdr3_length: 17
v_call: TRBV15
clone_size: .
cdr3_nt: TGTGCCACCAGCAGAGATCAGGGGACAGGGAGTTCCTACGAGCAGTACTTC
cdr3_aa: CATSRDQGTGSSYEQYF

d_call: TRBD1
j_call: TRBJ1-3
cdr3_length: 16
v_call: TRBV9
clone_size: .
cdr3_nt: TGTGCCAGCAGCTCCCAGACGACAGGGGTCGGAAACATCATATATTTT
cdr3_aa: CASSSQTTGVGNIIYF

d_call: TRBD1
j_call: TRBJ2-7
cdr3_length: 17
v_call: TRBV9
clone_size: once
cdr3_nt: TGTGCCAGCAGCGTAGCTACGGTGGAGACAGGGGGCGGCGAGCAGTACTTC
cdr3_aa: CASSVATVETGGGEQYF

d_call: TRBD1
j_call: TRBJ1-1
cdr3_length: 16
v_call: TRBV4-1
clone_size: few
cdr3_nt: TGCGCCAGCAGCCGCGAAAGGGGGCGAGTAAACACTGAAGCTTTCTTT
cdr3_aa: CASSRERGRVNTEAFF

d_call: .
j_call: TRBJ2-2
cdr3_length: 15
v_call: TRBV7-3
clone_size: .
cdr3_nt: TGTGCCAGCAGCTTAACTTTTAGGGGGACCGGGGAGCTGTTTTTT
cdr3_aa: CASSLTFRGTGELFF

d_call: .
j_call: TRBJ1-2
cdr3_length: 12
v_call: TRBV25-1
clone_size: .
cdr3_nt: TGTGCCAGCAGCCCGGGGAGTTCTGGCTACACCTTC
cdr3_aa: CASSPGSSGYTF

d_call: TRBD2
j_call: TRBJ2-3
cdr3_length: 16
v_call: TRBV5-4
clone_size: .
cdr3_nt: TGTGCCAGCAGTTTTATAGCGGGGGGCGGCACAGATACGCAGTATTTT
cdr3_aa: CASSFIAGGGTDTQYF

d_call: .
j_call: TRBJ1-4
cdr3_length: 14
v_call: TRBV9
clone_size: .
cdr3_nt: TGTGCCAGCAGCCGAGGCGGAGGTAATGAAAAACTGTTTTTT
cdr3_aa: CASSRGGGNEKLFF

d_call: .
j_call: TRBJ1-1
cdr3_length: 15
v_call: TRBV5-6
clone_size: .
cdr3_nt: TGTGCCAGCAGCCCTAGGGGCCCCAGGAACACTGAAGCTTTCTTT
cdr3_aa: CASSPRGPRNTEAFF

d_call: TRBD2
j_call: TRBJ2-3
cdr3_length: 15
v_call: TRBV6-5
clone_size: .
cdr3_nt: TGTGCCAGCAGGGACCCGGGACTAGGCACAGATACGCAGTATTTT
cdr3_aa: CASRDPGLGTDTQYF

d_call: .
j_call: TRBJ1-2
cdr3_length: 14
v_call: TRBV2
clone_size: once
cdr3_nt: TGTGCCAGCAGTGAACAGGGTGCCCTCTCTGGCTACACCTTC
cdr3_aa: CASSEQGALSGYTF

d_call: TRBD1
j_call: TRBJ2-5
cdr3_length: 16
v_call: TRBV7-9
clone_size: .
cdr3_nt: TGTGCCAGCAGCACCTGGACAGGGGGATTCGGGGAGACCCAGTACTTC
cdr3_aa: CASSTWTGGFGETQYF

d_call: .
j_call: TRBJ1-2
cdr3_length: 14
v_call: TRBV4-2
clone_size: once
cdr3_nt: TGTGCCAGCAGCCGGGGGGCAGTTGACGATGGCTACACCTTC
cdr3_aa: CASSRGAVDDGYTF

d_call: TRBD1
j_call: TRBJ1-4
cdr3_length: 13
v_call: TRBV13
clone_size: .
cdr3_nt: TGTGCCAGCAGGGACAGGATTAATGAAAAACTGTTTTTT
cdr3_aa: CASRDRINEKLFF

d_call: .
j_call: TRBJ2-2
cdr3_length: 14
v_call: TRBV5-6
clone_size: .
cdr3_nt: TGTGCCAGCAGCTTGGGACAGTACACCGGGGAGCTGTTTTTT
cdr3_aa: CASSLGQYTGELFF

d_call: .
j_call: TRBJ1-1
cdr3_length: 18
v_call: TRBV27
clone_size: .
cdr3_nt: TGTGCCAGCAGTTTATCCCGAATTGGTGGGGGGGCTGACACTGAAGCTTTCTTT
cdr3_aa: CASSLSRIGGGADTEAFF

d_call: .
j_call: TRBJ1-6
cdr3_length: 15
v_call: TRBV7-8
clone_size: .
cdr3_nt: TGTGCCAGCAGCTTAGGAAGGGGAGGCGGTTCACCCCTCCACTTT
cdr3_aa: CASSLGRGGGSPLHF

d_call: TRBD1
j_call: TRBJ2-3
cdr3_length: 16
v_call: TRBV29-1
clone_size: .
cdr3_nt: TGCAGCGTCAGGGACAGCTACTACTCTAGCACAGATACGCAGTATTTT
cdr3_aa: CSVRDSYYSSTDTQYF

d_call: .
j_call: TRBJ2-2
cdr3_length: 15
v_call: TRBV5-6
clone_size: once
cdr3_nt: TGTGCCAGCAGCTTGGCGGGCTGGAACACCGGGGAGCTGTTTTTT
cdr3_aa: CASSLAGWNTGELFF

d_call: TRBD2
j_call: TRBJ2-7
cdr3_length: 15
v_call: TRBV5-1
clone_size: .
cdr3_nt: TGCGCCAGCAGCTTTAGCGGGGGCTTCACCTACGAGCAGTACTTC
cdr3_aa: CASSFSGGFTYEQYF